Given below is one T cell receptor (beta chain) in context. Its antigen is unknown. TEMRA cells were FACS-enriched, unlike CD8+ and CD4+ T cells, which were negatively isolated. V was shortened by 4 bases and J by 1 base, with 11 bases between the two germline ends. The germline gives CDR1 MNHEY, CDR2 SMNVEV (reference sequence). The length of the CDR3 is 14 residues. The RNA, roughly 0.45 to 1 ug, was put through reverse transcription using random hexamers. Amplification of TCR beta CDR3 was carried out by immunoSEQ multiplex PCR, which covered 54 Vbeta and 13 Jbeta segments. TCRdb independently ran MiXCR on the immunoSEQ multiplex PCR reads; one entry per CDR3 protein. Here the sample spans about 180,000 distinct CDR3 sequences, approximately 94% being singletons. This sample stems from a study of CD8 T cells in Susac syndrome. Whole-study findings and limits: A relatively small number of individuals underwent TCR sequencing and HLA analysis.

The chain carries TRBV27 and TRBJ2-7; D is ambiguous. The TCR comes from a human donor with multiple sclerosis. Sequenced input: CD4+ T cells from PBMCs. CDR3 sequence: CASSSRPKSYEQYF. CDR3 nucleotides: TGTGCCAGCAGTTCACGACCGAAATCCTACGAGCAGTACTTC.